The text below deals with one TCR beta chain. Other DNA sequences in this specimen translate into the identical CDR3. After thawing and overnight rest, PBMC were stained with GMM-loaded CD1B tetramer, viability dye and anti-CD3 for sorting. The lipid loaded on the CD1B tetramers was C32 glucose monomycolate from Rhodococcus equi. From each donor, about 100,000 tetramer-negative cells were sorted. Germline V gene lookup returns CDR1 SGHRS and CDR2 YFSETQ. The CDR3 totals 14 residues. Trimming removed 1 base from V and 0 bases from J, with 7 bases in between. This specimen belongs to a study of T cells in tuberculosis. Study details: Sequenced TCRs come from CD1B-GMM tetramer-binding T cells. Study outcomes and limitations: The stringent gate may have excluded weak CD1B-GMM tetramer binders.

TCR-alpha and TCR-beta chains were sequenced unpaired. Sequenced by immunoSEQ multiplex PCR; TCRdb stores in-frame clones only, minus some. The sample lists 50,000 or so clones, roughly 88% occurring once. This rearrangement joins TRBV5-1 to TRBJ1-1, with D hard to call. The TCR originated in an adult woman with latent tuberculosis. Sequencing input: CD1b-GMM tetramer-negative cells sorted from PBMCs. DNA for the CDR3: TGCGCCAGCAGCTTGACCGGGATGAACACTGAAGCTTTCTTT. Amino acids: CASSLTGMNTEAFF.